These 22 T cell receptor beta chains were all obtained from the same sample, sequenced in a study of PD-1 blockade in classical Hodgkin lymphoma. Time point denoted: cycle 4 day 1 (C4D1), after five to seven weeks of nivolumab. Relapses following autologous stem cell transplantation were seen in all patients, with brentuximab vedotin exposure varying. Repertoires were generated with immunoSEQ multiplex PCR, while TCRdb's copy carries only in-frame clones and drops some. The repertoire consists of 6,600 or so clones, with 76% occurring once and the leading ten covering around two fifths. The specimen comprised peripheral blood mononuclear cells (PBMCs), sampled before the fourth cycle of nivolumab. Source of these receptors: a human donor with classical Hodgkin lymphoma.

This sequence joins TRBV5-6 and TRBJ1-1; D is possibly TRBD1 (5 bases). This CDR3 region has 16 residues. V was cut by 6 bases and J by 4 bases, with 22 bases left in between. In germline, CDR1 is SGHDT, CDR2 YYEEEE. CDR3: CASIPWGSPGSTEAFF. The CDR3, as DNA: TGTGCCAGCATCCCTTGGGGGAGCCCAGGGAGCACTGAAGCTTTCTTT.

This clone occurred a few times. V is TRBV6-6 and J is TRBJ2-1; TRBD2 matches 9 bases. Germline lookup yields CDR1 MNHNY and CDR2 SVGAGI (reference sequence). This CDR3 region has 15 residues. Losses at the gene ends were 7 bases for V and 0 bases for J; bases not matched to a gene: 4. Here the CDR3 DNA reads TGTGCCAGCACACCGGGACTAGCCTCCTACAATGAGCAGTTCTTC. Its translation is CASTPGLASYNEQFF.

The chain links TRBV5-1 to TRBJ2-7; TRBD1 or TRBD2 may be the D gene (5 bases each). Germline CDR1 SGHRS, CDR2 YFSETQ. The CDR3 length is 14 residues. Trimming pared 6 bases from V and 1 base from J, leaving 14 bases between. This chain's CDR3 is CASKEMGVSYEQYF. DNA of the CDR3: TGCGCCAGCAAGGAGATGGGGGTTTCCTACGAGCAGTACTTC.

V and J are TRBV14 and TRBJ2-1; D may be TRBD2 (5 bases). Germline CDR1 is SGHDN and CDR2 is FVKESK. The CDR3 sequence is 15 residues long. V was clipped by 0 bases and J by 2 bases, with 8 bases between them. DNA for the CDR3: TGTGCCAGCAGCCAAGAACTAGGCCCCTACAATGAGCAGTTCTTC. Translated: CASSQELGPYNEQFF.

The V gene is TRBV28, the J gene TRBJ2-7; maybe TRBD1 (5 bases). V was trimmed by 3 bases and J by 2 bases, leaving 8 bases between them. Germline assignment: CDR1 MDHEN and CDR2 SYDVKM. The CDR3 contains 13 residues. This CDR3 is CASSLTETYEQYF. CDR3 DNA: TGTGCCAGCAGTTTGACAGAGACCTACGAGCAGTACTTC.

The rearrangement links TRBV27 to TRBJ1-5, with no clear D. V was clipped by 2 bases and J by 4 bases, with 12 bases between them. Germline V gene data show CDR1 as MNHEY and CDR2 as SMNVEV (reference sequence). The CDR3 runs to 15 residues. CDR3 coding DNA: TGTGCCAGCAGTTTAGCCAGGAACGGGAATCAGCCCCAGCATTTT. It specifies CASSLARNGNQPQHF.

The chain joins TRBV6-6 to TRBJ1-1, with TRBD1 as a possible D gene (5 bases). The CDR3 sequence is 13 residues long. Germline CDR1 MNHNY, CDR2 SVGAGI (reference sequence). Trimming stripped 6 bases from V and 3 bases from J, with 11 bases between. The CDR3 region is CASSDPGYTEAFF. The CDR3 DNA reads TGTGCCAGCAGCGATCCAGGGTACACTGAAGCTTTCTTT.

The chain links TRBV27 to TRBJ2-1, with D possibly TRBD1 on 5 matching bases. The CDR3 consists of 13 residues. The germline V gene has CDR1 MNHEY and CDR2 SMNVEV (reference sequence). V was trimmed by 1 base and J by 9 bases, leaving 10 bases between them. CDR3 region: CASSLFRGGEQFF. The CDR3 DNA follows: TGTGCCAGCAGTTTATTTAGGGGCGGTGAGCAGTTCTTC.

V usage is TRBV5-4 and J usage is TRBJ2-3; weak D call: TRBD2 (6 bases). The CDR3 extends over 15 amino acids. Trimming left V 0 bases short and J 1 base short, with 9 bases between. Germline CDR1 is SGHNT and CDR2 is YYREEE (reference sequence). CDR3: CASSLGGGGTDTQYF. CDR3 nucleotide sequence: TGTGCCAGCAGCTTGGGCGGAGGGGGCACAGATACGCAGTATTTT.

This clone was picked up one time. The chain carries TRBV18 and TRBJ1-1; 8 bases match TRBD1. The V gene end was trimmed by 4 bases and the J gene end by 1 base; junction bases not matched to a gene: 8. Per the germline V gene, CDR1 is KGHSH and CDR2 is LQKENI. The length of the CDR3 is 16 residues. The CDR3 region is CASSRNQGAENTEAFF. Here the CDR3 DNA reads TGTGCCAGCTCACGCAACCAGGGGGCTGAGAACACTGAAGCTTTCTTT. Full variable domain (outside the CDR3, taken from reference TRBV18 and TRBJ1-1): NAGVMQNPRHLVRRRGQEARLRCSPMKGHSHVYWYRQLPEEGLKFMVYLQKENIIDESGMPKERFSAEFPKEGPSILRIQQVVRGDSAAYFCASSRNQGAENTEAFFGQGTRLTVV.

The CDR3 region is CASSQDHHPSYEQYF. CDR3 DNA: TGCGCCAGCAGCCAAGATCACCATCCAAGCTACGAGCAGTACTTC. The chain links TRBV4-3 to TRBJ2-5; no reliable D call. TRBJ2-7 explains the end of the DNA better; the J call may be wrong. CDR3 length: 15 residues. Germline CDR1 and CDR2: LGHNA and YSLEER.

The chain's CDR3 is CSASGDSEAFF. Written as DNA, the CDR3 is TGCAGTGCTAGTGGGGACAGTGAAGCTTTCTTT. V gene TRBV20-1 combines with J gene TRBJ1-1; 7 bases fit TRBD1. This CDR3 comprises 11 residues. Losses at the gene ends were 3 bases for V and 7 bases for J; bases not matched to a gene: 2. The V gene's germline CDR1 is DFQATT and CDR2 SNEGSKA (reference sequence).

This clone appeared once. The CDR3: CASSLTDRYEQYF. Here the CDR3 DNA reads TGTGCCAGCAGCTTAACGGACCGCTACGAGCAGTACTTC. The chain joins TRBV7-2 to TRBJ2-7; D uncertain. Germline V lookup: CDR1 SGHTA, CDR2 FQGNSA. The CDR3 loop spans 13 amino acids. Between the trimmed V and J ends, which lost 2 bases and 3 bases, there was a span of 8 bases.

The rearrangement uses TRBV28 and TRBJ2-3; 9 nucleotides align to TRBD2. Germline V gene sequence: CDR1 MDHEN, CDR2 SYDVKM. The CDR3 contains 17 residues. Losses at the gene ends were 2 bases for V and 2 bases for J; bases not matched to a gene: 8. The chain's CDR3 is CASSLGIAGVNTDTQYF. The CDR3, as DNA: TGTGCCAGCAGTTTAGGAATAGCGGGAGTAAACACAGATACGCAGTATTTT.

This sequence joins TRBV29-1 and TRBJ1-1; the D is unclear. Germline V CDR1 and CDR2: SQVTM, ANQGSEA. The V end lost 4 bases, the J end lost 1 base, and 7 bases lay between the germline ends. The CDR3 loop spans 12 amino acids. This chain's CDR3 is CSVAGQNTEAFF. As DNA, the CDR3 is TGCAGCGTTGCTGGTCAGAACACTGAAGCTTTCTTT.

The chain couples TRBV4-2 to TRBJ2-5, with TRBD2 identical over 14 bases. The CDR3 spans 16 residues. Germline assignment: CDR1 LGHNA and CDR2 YNFKEQ. Trimming at V came to 3 bases and at J to 5 bases, leaving 5 bases not matched to a gene. Here the CDR3 DNA reads TGTGCCAGCAGCCAGACTAGCGGGAGGGCCCGGGAGACCCAGTACTTC. Protein: CASSQTSGRARETQYF.

This clone was recorded a few times. CDR3: CASSPSYTSGANVLTF. The CDR3 nucleotides are TGTGCCAGCTCACCGTCCTATACCTCTGGGGCCAACGTCCTGACTTTC. V and J are TRBV18 and TRBJ2-6, with no clear D. V dropped 3 bases and J dropped 0 bases, with 9 bases sitting between them. Per germline, CDR1 KGHSH and CDR2 LQKENI. The CDR3 runs to 16 residues. The whole variable domain, remainder taken from reference TRBV18 and TRBJ2-6, is NAGVMQNPRHLVRRRGQEARLRCSPMKGHSHVYWYRQLPEEGLKFMVYLQKENIIDESGMPKERFSAEFPKEGPSILRIQQVVRGDSAAYFCASSPSYTSGANVLTFGAGSRLTVL.

This chain connects TRBV18 to TRBJ2-5; 7 bases map to TRBD2. There are 13 residues in the CDR3. The ends lost 1 base at V and 5 bases at J; junction bases unmatched: 1. Germline lookup yields CDR1 KGHSH and CDR2 LQKENI. CDR3 DNA sequence: TGTGCCAGCTCACCACAGGGAGGGGAGACCCAGTACTTC. Translation gives CASSPQGGETQYF.

This clone showed up just a few times. The rearrangement joins TRBV2 to TRBJ1-5; 7 bases map to TRBD1. CDR3 length equals 18 residues. Unmatched junction bases numbered 14, after V lost 6 bases and J lost 0 bases. Germline values: CDR1 SNHLY, CDR2 FYNNEI. CDR3 amino acids: CASSPGQAATLSNQPQHF. For the CDR3, the DNA is TGTGCCAGCAGCCCCGGACAGGCGGCAACCCTTAGCAATCAGCCCCAGCATTTT.

The chain employs TRBV5-4 and TRBJ2-7, with D unresolved. Germline V gene sequence: CDR1 SGHNT, CDR2 YYREEE (reference sequence). The CDR3 extends over 14 amino acids. V was clipped by 0 bases and J by 0 bases, with 7 bases between them. CDR3 protein: CASSLEPSSYEQYF. CDR3 DNA sequence: TGTGCCAGCAGCTTGGAGCCCAGCTCCTACGAGCAGTACTTC.

This clone was seen a handful of times. This rearrangement joins TRBV2 to TRBJ2-7; no reliable D call. Germline lookup yields CDR1 SNHLY and CDR2 FYNNEI. V dropped 5 bases and J dropped 6 bases, with 5 bases sitting between them. The CDR3 consists of 10 residues. The CDR3 nucleotides read TGTGCCAGCAGTCGTTTCGAGCAGTACTTC. Translating gives CASSRFEQYF.

The chain employs TRBV6-5 and TRBJ1-5; D is uncertain. Trimming left V 6 bases short and J 4 bases short, with 7 bases between. The CDR3 has 12 residues. Germline V gene sequence: CDR1 MNHEY, CDR2 SVGAGI. The CDR3 region is CASRDSNQPQHF. CDR3 DNA sequence: TGTGCCAGCAGGGATTCTAATCAGCCCCAGCATTTT.